This TCR beta chain is from a study of cytomegalovirus exposure and HLA in healthy donors. General study findings and limits: There were some V segments, including TRBV6-2 and TRBV6-3, excluded as indistinguishable. As immune exposure information, only CMV serostatus was available.

PCR employed 60 Vbeta and 13 Jbeta primers. Data came from immunoSEQ multiplex PCR; TCRdb stores just in-frame clones and leaves some out. The table includes fewer than 250,000 clones, 70% to 90% detected once. Germline loops: CDR1 SGDLS, CDR2 YYNGEE. V gave up 4 bases and J gave up 5 bases; unmatched junction bases: 5. The CDR3 extends over 15 amino acids. Remarks on this clone: Its antigen is undetermined.

Among the donors, all were healthy bone marrow donors. Sequencing was done on a sample of PBMCs. This TCR was recovered from a man younger than 40 in good health and CMV-seronegative. The V and J genes are TRBV9 and TRBJ2-1, with 11 nucleotides matching TRBD2. CDR3 region: CASSYLAGGHNEQFF. The CDR3, as DNA: TGTGCCAGCAGCTATCTAGCGGGGGGACACAATGAGCAGTTCTTC.